The 9 T cell receptor beta chains presented below share a single source sample, sequenced in a study of blood T cell repertoires in COVID-19. The data were produced by immunoSEQ multiplex PCR, yet TCRdb's version contains in-frame clones alone and is incomplete. The table shows about 130,000 clones, with about nine tenths occurring only once. The sequencing input was peripheral blood. These receptors were taken from a man between 45 and 60 years old with active COVID-19.

The gene calls are TRBV20-1 and TRBJ1-1; D is perhaps TRBD1 (5 bases). This CDR3 is built from 15 residues. Germline values: CDR1 DFQATT, CDR2 SNEGSKA (reference sequence). Trimming left V 3 bases short and J 0 bases short, with 14 bases between. Here the CDR3 reads CSASRGGRVNTEAFF. The CDR3, as DNA: TGCAGTGCTAGTAGGGGCGGACGGGTGAACACTGAAGCTTTCTTT.

This clone was seen more than once but under ten times. This chain uses TRBV6-1 with TRBJ2-7, with D possibly being TRBD2 (5 bases). Deletions cut 2 bases from V and 4 bases from J, with 12 bases between. Germline CDR1 MNHNS, CDR2 SASEGT. The CDR3 totals 14 residues. CDR3 DNA sequence: TGTGCCAGCAGTGAATCCGGGAACCTTTACGAGCAGTACTTC. Protein: CASSESGNLYEQYF.

The chain combines TRBV27 with TRBJ1-2; a possible D gene is TRBD1 (5 bases). Germline lookup yields CDR1 MNHEY and CDR2 SMNVEV (reference sequence). CDR3 size: 15 residues. Trimming left V 3 bases short and J 2 bases short, with 13 bases between. The CDR3 coding sequence is TGTGCCAGCAGTTTGGGGGGACGGTCAAACTATGGCTACACCTTC. This gives the protein CASSLGGRSNYGYTF.

The rearrangement links TRBV2 to TRBJ1-5; D ambiguous. CDR3 length: 15 amino acids. V was pared by 6 bases and J by 6 bases, with 18 bases between. Per germline, CDR1 SNHLY and CDR2 FYNNEI. CDR3 DNA sequence: TGTGCCAGCAGCGCACGCGGTGAGGATACTCAGCCCCAGCATTTT. Protein: CASSARGEDTQPQHF.

The chain combines TRBV19 with TRBJ2-7; D is possibly TRBD2 (6 bases). The CDR3 runs to 13 residues. Trimming shortened V by 5 bases and J by 6 bases, and 14 bases separated the two germline ends. Germline CDR1 is LNHDA and CDR2 is SQIVND (reference sequence). As DNA, the CDR3 is TGTGCCAGTAGTGTCTCCGGGGGACGCGAGCAGTACGTC. Protein sequence: CASSVSGGREQYV.

This clone was detected only a few times. The CDR3 nucleotides read TGTGCCAGCAGAGCCGGACAGGGCAATCAGCCCCAGCATTTT. As protein: CASRAGQGNQPQHF. The rearrangement uses TRBV6-5 and TRBJ1-5, with TRBD1 identical over 7 bases. Per germline, CDR1 MNHEY and CDR2 SVGAGI. The CDR3 is 14 amino acids. V gave up 6 bases and J gave up 2 bases; unmatched junction bases: 4.

The genes are TRBV20-1 and TRBJ2-1; 9 bases align to TRBD2. V was pared by 3 bases and J by 12 bases, with 12 bases of the junction left unmatched. Looked up from germline, CDR1 is DFQATT and CDR2 is SNEGSKA (reference sequence). The CDR3 runs to 14 residues. The CDR3 nucleotides read TGCAGTGCTAGTAGGCGGGAGGGTTTACAATGGCAGTTCTTC. Protein product: CSASRREGLQWQFF.

The chain combines TRBV3-1 (or the pseudogene TRBV3-2) with TRBJ1-5; 9 bases align to TRBD1. Germline V gene sequence: CDR1 LGHDT, CDR2 YNNKEL (reference sequence). The CDR3 has 15 amino acids. V lost 4 bases to trimming and J lost 6 bases; unmatched junction nucleotides: 7. The CDR3 here is CASSPYRGQGQPQHF. CDR3 DNA: TGTGCCAGCAGCCCGTACAGGGGGCAGGGTCAGCCCCAGCATTTT.

The chain carries TRBV18 and TRBJ2-5, with 10 bases fitting TRBD2. Germline CDR1 and CDR2: KGHSH and LQKENI. The CDR3 is made up of 15 amino acids. V lost 5 bases, J lost 2 bases, and 5 bases stayed unmatched. This CDR3 reads CASSNEREGQETQYF. In nucleotides, the CDR3 is TGTGCCAGCTCAAACGAGCGGGAGGGTCAAGAGACCCAGTACTTC.